Following are 29 T cell receptor beta chains from one sample sequenced in a study of T cell responses to AZD1222 COVID-19 vaccine. Produced via immunoSEQ multiplex PCR; TCRdb's table is partial and in-frame only. Of over 120,000 clones in the sample, more than 70% were seen once. The specimen was peripheral blood, collected 28 days after the second AZD1222 dose. Source of these receptors: an adult who received the AZD1222 COVID-19 vaccine.

The chain carries TRBV20-1 and TRBJ2-5, with D perhaps TRBD2 (6 bases). CDR3 size: 13 residues. V dropped 3 bases and J dropped 2 bases, with 10 bases sitting between them. Germline V gene sequence: CDR1 DFQATT, CDR2 SNEGSKA (reference sequence). The CDR3 DNA reads TGCAGTGCTAGTGCGGGAAGGCAAGAGACCCAGTACTTC. It encodes CSASAGRQETQYF.

The chain is built from TRBV7-9 and TRBJ1-5, with D possibly matching TRBD1 (6 bases). The germline V gene encodes CDR1 SEHNR and CDR2 FQNEAQ (reference sequence). V was clipped by 5 bases and J by 9 bases, with 11 bases between them. The CDR3 extends over 12 amino acids. This chain's CDR3 is CASSVQGGPQHF. The CDR3 nucleotides read TGTGCCAGCAGCGTACAGGGAGGGCCCCAGCATTTT.

J is TRBJ2-1 and V is TRBV6-1; a weak D match, TRBD2 (5 bases). The V gene's germline CDR1 is MNHNS and CDR2 SASEGT. V was cut by 1 base and J by 10 bases, with 11 bases left in between. The CDR3 has 13 residues. CDR3 amino acids: CASSEGERGEQFF. Here the CDR3 DNA reads TGTGCCAGCAGTGAAGGGGAGCGCGGGGAGCAGTTCTTC.

The rearrangement joins TRBV7-8 to TRBJ2-5; unclear D gene. The CDR3 consists of 13 residues. Germline V lookup: CDR1 SGHVS, CDR2 FQNEAQ. Trimming took off 1 base at V and 2 bases at J, with 5 bases between the two ends. The CDR3 sequence is CASSLVDQETQYF. CDR3 nucleotide sequence: TGTGCCAGCAGCTTAGTCGATCAAGAGACCCAGTACTTC.

The V gene is TRBV7-6, the J gene TRBJ1-4; TRBD1 might be the D (5 bases). The germline V gene has CDR1 SGHVS and CDR2 FNYEAQ. V was cut by 1 base and J by 4 bases, with 13 bases left in between. The CDR3 spans 16 residues. CDR3 in DNA: TGTGCCAGCAGCTTAGAACTGGGACGGTATAATGAAAAACTGTTTTTT. Protein product: CASSLELGRYNEKLFF. Drawing the rest from reference TRBV7-6 and TRBJ1-4, the complete variable domain is GAGVSQSPRYKVTKRGQDVALRCDPISGHVSLYWYRQALGQGPEFLTYFNYEAQQDKSGLPNDRFSAERPEGSISTLTIQRTEQRDSAMYRCASSLELGRYNEKLFFGSGTQLSVL.

V is TRBV5-8 and J is TRBJ2-1; TRBD2 agrees at 13 bases. The germline gives CDR1 SGHTS, CDR2 YDEGEE. Unmatched junction bases numbered 4, after V lost 3 bases and J lost 4 bases. The CDR3 totals 16 residues. The CDR3: CASSSTSGRDYNEQFF. The CDR3 DNA follows: TGTGCCAGCAGCTCTACTAGCGGGAGGGATTACAATGAGCAGTTCTTC.

The chain is built from TRBV4-1 and TRBJ2-7; D is possibly TRBD2 (6 bases). The CDR3 loop spans 18 amino acids. Trimming took 0 bases from V and 0 from J, leaving 18 bases between them. In germline, CDR1 is MGHRA, CDR2 YSYEKL. The CDR3 sequence: CASSQELTSPGLSYEQYF. CDR3 coding DNA: TGCGCCAGCAGCCAAGAGTTGACCTCTCCGGGACTCTCCTACGAGCAGTACTTC.

V gene TRBV29-1 combines with J gene TRBJ1-1; TRBD1 might be the D (5 bases). The CDR3 is made up of 13 amino acids. V was cut by 4 bases and J by 0 bases, with 9 bases left in between. Germline-derived CDR1 and CDR2 are SQVTM and ANQGSEA. CDR3 DNA: TGCAGCGTTGCGGGACTGATGAACACTGAAGCTTTCTTT. This gives the protein CSVAGLMNTEAFF. Looking up the rest from reference TRBV29-1 and TRBJ1-1 gives the full variable domain: SAVISQKPSRDICQRGTSLTIQCQVDSQVTMMFWYRQQPGQSLTLIATANQGSEATYESGFVIDKFPISRPNLTFSTLTVSNMSPEDSSIYLCSVAGLMNTEAFFGQGTRLTVV.

The chain is built from TRBV30 and TRBJ2-3, with no clear D. This CDR3 is built from 14 residues. With 3 bases removed from V and 2 bases from J, the gap between germline ends came to 12 bases. CDR1 GTSNPN and CDR2 SVGIG come from the germline V gene (reference sequence). CDR3 sequence (DNA): TGTGCCTGGAGCGAGGACCAAACCACAGATACGCAGTATTTT. This translates into CAWSEDQTTDTQYF.

This clone has only one observation. CDR3 coding DNA: TGCGCCAGCAGCTTGGCCCGGTCACGCCGCACTGAAGCTTTCTTT. This encodes CASSLARSRRTEAFF. The chain carries TRBV5-1 and TRBJ1-1, with D unresolved. Germline CDR1 and CDR2: SGHRS and YFSETQ. The CDR3 spans 15 residues. V lost 0 bases, J lost 4 bases, and 13 bases lay in between.

Concerning this clone itself: Germline and junction disagree at one end, which may indicate a read error. V usage is TRBV10-1 and J usage is TRBJ2-2, with D tentatively TRBD1 or TRBD2 (7 bases each). Germline values: CDR1 WNHNN, CDR2 SYGVQD (reference sequence). The length of the CDR3 is 16 residues. The CDR3 DNA is TGCGCCAGCAGTACGTTGACAGGGAGGGGACACCGGGGAGCTGTTTTT. Encoded protein: CASSTLTGRGHRGAVF.

The chain employs TRBV2 and TRBJ1-1; D unresolved. The germline V gene encodes CDR1 SNHLY and CDR2 FYNNEI. The CDR3 runs to 12 residues. Trimming removed 10 bases at V and 2 bases at J, with 11 bases between. The CDR3, as DNA: TGTGCCACCTCAATAGTTAACACTGAAGCTTTCTTT. It translates to CATSIVNTEAFF.

The V gene is TRBV2, the J gene TRBJ1-2, with D possibly TRBD1 on 5 matching bases. In germline, CDR1 is SNHLY, CDR2 FYNNEI. The V and J ends lost 3 bases and 6 bases respectively, with 14 bases between them. This CDR3 has 14 amino acids. This CDR3 is CASSDRVGDHGYTF. The CDR3 DNA sequence: TGTGCCAGCAGTGACCGAGTTGGGGACCATGGCTACACCTTC.

CDR3 amino acids: CASSYGAGADTQYF. CDR3 DNA: TGTGCCAGCAGTTACGGGGCAGGAGCAGATACGCAGTATTTT. The rearrangement uses TRBV6-2 or TRBV6-3 and TRBJ2-3, with D maybe TRBD1 (5 bases). V lost 2 bases, J lost 4 bases, and 10 bases lay in between. The CDR3 consists of 14 residues. The germline V gene has CDR1 MNHEY and CDR2 SVGEGT.

CDR3 DNA: TGTGCCAGCAGCTTGGGAATAACAGGTAGCAATCAGCCCCAGCATTTT. Its protein product is CASSLGITGSNQPQHF. V gene TRBV7-2 combines with J gene TRBJ1-5; D may be TRBD1 (5 bases). This CDR3 is 16 amino acids long. V dropped 3 bases and J dropped 0 bases, with 12 bases sitting between them. The germline CDR1 and CDR2 sequences are SGHTA and FQGNSA.

V gene TRBV18 combines with J gene TRBJ1-5; 7 bases align to TRBD1. V was clipped by 3 bases and J by 3 bases; unmatched bases: 5. CDR1 and CDR2 (germline): KGHSH, LQKENI. This CDR3 has 15 residues. CDR3 nucleotides: TGTGCCAGCTCACCGCCGGGACAGAACAATCAGCCCCAGCATTTT. As protein: CASSPPGQNNQPQHF.

This sequence joins TRBV6-2 or TRBV6-3 and TRBJ1-1; 8 bases match TRBD1. V shed 2 bases and J 5 bases; nucleotides not matched to a gene: 7. CDR1 MNHEY and CDR2 SVGEGT come from the germline V gene. CDR3 length: 15 residues. The CDR3 reads CASSYRGQGVTEAFF. The DNA for the CDR3 is TGTGCCAGCAGTTACCGCGGACAGGGTGTAACTGAAGCTTTCTTT.

This chain joins TRBV5-4 and TRBJ2-3, with D perhaps matching TRBD1 (5 bases). From germline, CDR1 is SGHNT and CDR2 YYREEE (reference sequence). V lost 4 bases and J 0 bases, leaving 12 bases between the germline ends. The CDR3 runs to 15 residues. CDR3 in amino acids: CASSQGESSTDTQYF. The CDR3 DNA reads as TGTGCCAGCAGCCAAGGGGAAAGTAGCACAGATACGCAGTATTTT.

The chain employs TRBV18 and TRBJ2-7; 9 bases are shared with TRBD1. This CDR3 region has 15 residues. Germline-derived CDR1 and CDR2 are KGHSH and LQKENI. After removal of 5 bases from V and 3 bases from J, the junction contained 8 bases not matched to a gene. The CDR3 loop reads CASSFGTGKSYEQYF. The CDR3 bases are TGTGCCAGCTCATTCGGGACAGGGAAGAGCTACGAGCAGTACTTC.

The chain employs TRBV18 and TRBJ1-1; D is ambiguous. Germline values: CDR1 KGHSH, CDR2 LQKENI. The CDR3 runs to 12 residues. V was cut by 6 bases and J by 3 bases, with 8 bases left in between. DNA of the CDR3: TGTGCCAGCTCCACTTTGTACACTGAAGCTTTCTTT. Translation: CASSTLYTEAFF.

This clone is a singleton in its sample. The chain links TRBV2 to TRBJ1-2, with D possibly matching TRBD1 (5 bases). In germline, CDR1 is SNHLY, CDR2 FYNNEI. V lost 7 bases, J lost 2 bases, and 14 bases lay in between. This CDR3 is 14 amino acids long. CDR3 nucleotide sequence: TGTGCCAGCATAAGAACTCCAGGGAACTATGGCTACACCTTC. This codes for CASIRTPGNYGYTF.

The chain joins TRBV18 to TRBJ2-4; unclear D gene. This CDR3 region has 17 residues. From germline, CDR1 is KGHSH and CDR2 LQKENI. V dropped 0 bases and J dropped 2 bases, with 14 bases sitting between them. The CDR3 sequence: CASSPPGTAPTKNIQYF. CDR3 nucleotide sequence: TGTGCCAGCTCACCACCGGGAACGGCTCCCACCAAAAACATTCAGTACTTC.

The rearrangement links TRBV19 to TRBJ2-7, with TRBD1 identical over 8 bases. V gave up 5 bases and J gave up 3 bases; unmatched junction bases: 6. This CDR3 comprises 14 residues. Germline V lookup: CDR1 LNHDA, CDR2 SQIVND (reference sequence). CDR3 region: CASSSRTGFYEQYF. CDR3 in DNA: TGTGCCAGTAGTTCGAGGACAGGGTTCTACGAGCAGTACTTC.

The J gene is TRBJ2-4, the V gene TRBV7-3, with D possibly matching TRBD2 (5 bases). This CDR3 contains 15 residues. Germline CDR1 SGHTA, CDR2 FQGTGA. Trimming shortened V by 4 bases and J by 0 bases, and 10 bases separated the two germline ends. CDR3 DNA: TGTGCCAGCAGCTACCCCGGGATAGCCAAAAACATTCAGTACTTC. It encodes CASSYPGIAKNIQYF.

This chain connects TRBV9 to TRBJ2-3; D unclear. Trimming left V 3 bases short and J 2 bases short, with 13 bases between. The CDR3 is 15 residues long. CDR1 is SGDLS and CDR2 is YYNGEE in the germline V gene. CDR3 coding DNA: TGTGCCAGCAGCGGGTCGGCGGCTACCACAGATACGCAGTATTTT. It translates to CASSGSAATTDTQYF.

The count of this clone is one. This chain connects TRBV20-1 to TRBJ1-2; 7 bases are shared with TRBD1. The trim removed 3 bases at V and 5 bases at J, leaving 9 bases unmatched. The CDR3 runs 14 residues. Germline assignment: CDR1 DFQATT and CDR2 SNEGSKA (reference sequence). This CDR3 reads CSASIGTALYGYTF. The CDR3, as DNA: TGCAGTGCTAGTATTGGGACAGCTCTTTATGGCTACACCTTC.

This clone showed up just a few times. The chain combines TRBV5-6 with TRBJ2-1; 7 bases fit TRBD1. There are 12 residues in the CDR3. Germline loops: CDR1 SGHDT, CDR2 YYEEEE. Unmatched junction bases numbered 5, after V lost 4 bases and J lost 10 bases. CDR3 bases: TGTGCCAGCAGCGAACAGGGGAGCGAGCAGTTCTTC. Its translation is CASSEQGSEQFF.

The rearrangement links TRBV19 to TRBJ2-1; D is perhaps TRBD1 (6 bases). CDR1 LNHDA and CDR2 SQIVND come from the germline V gene (reference sequence). There are 14 residues in the CDR3. Trimming took 5 bases from V and 4 from J, leaving 12 bases between them. The DNA for the CDR3 is TGTGCCAGTAGTCCACAGGGCATATACAATGAGCAGTTCTTC. Translation: CASSPQGIYNEQFF.

The chain is built from TRBV10-3 and TRBJ1-4; the D gene is possibly TRBD1 (5 bases). This CDR3 has 15 residues. Trimming took 9 bases from V and 4 from J, leaving 18 bases between them. Germline assignment: CDR1 ENHRY and CDR2 SYGVKD. The CDR3 sequence: CAISRSGGDNEKLFF. Here the CDR3 DNA reads TGTGCCATTTCCCGAAGTGGGGGAGATAATGAAAAACTGTTTTTT.